The source of this TCR beta chain is a study of response to subunit inactivated influenza vaccine. Study-wide results and limits: Seasonal influenza vaccination, on each occasion, was suggested by the authors to recruit few new T cells.

Using its own MiXCR run on the RT-PCR reads, TCRdb lists one record per CDR3 protein. The table records 450,000 to 600,000 distinct CDR3 sequences, about 7.2% of them present only once. The V end was cut by 5 bases, the J end by 0 bases, with 8 bases between. CDR1 and CDR2 from the germline V gene are SGHRS and YFSETQ. There are 14 residues in the CDR3. This clonotype was observed many times. No antigen is known for it. The source material was PBMCs from blood, sampled approximately 25 months after vaccination. The source of this sequence is a man aged 50 to 69 who received an inactivated influenza vaccine. The chain employs TRBV5-1 and TRBJ2-2; the D call may be TRBD1 or TRBD2 (5 bases each). The chain's CDR3 is CASRGDPNTGELFF. As DNA, the CDR3 is TGCGCCAGCAGAGGGGACCCGAACACCGGGGAGCTGTTTTTT.